This T cell receptor (beta chain) emerged from a study of blood T cell repertoires in COVID-19. Study-level information: Samples representing acute and convalescent COVID-19 were sourced from the United States, Italy and Spain. In each case, the material was cDNA or gDNA derived from T cells, B-cell-depleted T cells, or PBMCs.

This CDR3 has 15 residues. The V and J ends lost 3 bases and 3 bases, in that order; junction bases with no gene match: 8. Per the germline V gene, CDR1 is SNHLY and CDR2 is FYNNEI. Under the authors' procedure: Reference gene primer amplification in the assay estimated nucleated cell counts. Profiled with immunoSEQ multiplex PCR; TCRdb holds only in-frame clones, not every one. V and J calls and clone size follow that table, whereas D and trimming were derived from the DNA. The sample includes around 100,000 clones, roughly 87% of them seen just once. This rearrangement joins TRBV2 to TRBJ2-7; 7 bases map to TRBD2. The source of this sequence is a man aged 25 to 40 in a cohort sampled during active COVID-19. Sequenced input: peripheral blood. CDR3 sequence reads: CASSDPRPGGYEQYF. The CDR3 DNA follows: TGTGCCAGCAGTGATCCCCGTCCGGGGGGCTACGAGCAGTACTTC.